Presented here are 29 T cell receptor beta chains from one specimen sequenced in a study of a mutant IDH1 vaccine in newly diagnosed glioma (dated by TCRdb to about 2021). The time point label of this sample denotes: week 47, end of study. A 20-mer mutant IDH1 peptide at 300 micrograms in Montanide made up each vaccine dose, which was injected subcutaneously together with topical imiquimod. What these receptors recognize is not known. Library preparation employed the immunoSEQ multiplex PCR assay. TCRdb retrieved this table from immuneACCESS and kept in-frame rearrangements only. Not all clones are present; in checked studies, unresolved V genes account for under half, and no reason is known for the remainder. The sample yields some 50,000 clones; around 85% were counted once. In total, the top ten clones hold 4.3% of the sample. This sample comprised PBMCs, obtained from a glioma patient whose treatment included an IDH1 peptide vaccine. Source of these receptors: a woman in her thirties with glioma. Some clones in this sample may be carry-over from other donors' samples.

This clone turned up a few times. The gene calls are TRBV7-8 and TRBJ1-1; unclear D gene. Between the trimmed V and J ends, which lost 1 base and 4 bases, there was a span of 1 base. The CDR3 contains 11 residues. CDR1 is SGHVS and CDR2 is FQNEAQ in the germline V gene. The CDR3 DNA reads TGTGCCAGCAGCTTAGGCACTGAAGCTTTCTTT. This encodes CASSLGTEAFF.

The chain is built from TRBV19 and TRBJ2-2; TRBD2 might be the D (5 bases). Germline values: CDR1 LNHDA, CDR2 SQIVND (reference sequence). V was clipped by 1 base and J by 5 bases, with 14 bases between them. The CDR3 has 16 residues. The CDR3 is CASSIGPRGKTGELFF. CDR3 nucleotides: TGTGCCAGTAGTATAGGGCCCCGGGGTAAAACCGGGGAGCTGTTTTTT.

In its sample, this clone was seen a few times. The chain uses TRBV15 and TRBJ2-3; TRBD2 is a possible D gene (6 bases). The CDR3 spans 16 residues. Trimming stripped 1 base from V and 2 bases from J, with 13 bases between. Germline CDR1 reads LNHNV; CDR2 reads YYDKDF (reference sequence). The DNA for the CDR3 is TGTGCCACCAGCAGAGGGGACGGGAGTGTCACAGATACGCAGTATTTT. It translates to CATSRGDGSVTDTQYF.

The CDR3 loop reads CASSYSNIPINYGYTF. The DNA for the CDR3 is TGTGCCAGCAGTTACTCGAACATCCCTATTAACTATGGCTACACCTTC. The chain is built from TRBV6-6 and TRBJ1-2; D is undetermined. This CDR3 is built from 16 residues. The V gene lost 0 bases and the J gene lost 1 base, with 12 bases spanning the gap. Germline V gives CDR1 MNHNY, CDR2 SVGAGI (reference sequence).

The chain joins TRBV4-1 to TRBJ2-7, with D tentatively TRBD1 (7 bases). The CDR3 covers 15 residues. The germline CDR1 and CDR2 sequences are MGHRA and YSYEKL. Between the trimmed V and J ends, which lost 0 bases and 7 bases, there was a span of 16 bases. This CDR3 reads CASSQEGGQAGEQYF. CDR3 nucleotides: TGCGCCAGCAGCCAAGAGGGTGGACAGGCGGGAGAGCAGTACTTC.

This chain joins TRBV11-2 and TRBJ2-1, with D hard to call. CDR1 is SGHAT and CDR2 is FQNNGV in the germline V gene. The CDR3 extends over 13 amino acids. Trimming removed 5 bases from V and 5 bases from J, with 10 bases in between. The CDR3 DNA reads as TGTGCCAGCAGCCAGGACCGCAACAATGAGCAGTTCTTC. This translates into CASSQDRNNEQFF.

This rearrangement joins TRBV19 to TRBJ1-2; D possibly corresponds to TRBD1 (6 bases). Between the trimmed V and J ends, which lost 3 bases and 4 bases, there was a span of 15 bases. Germline CDR1 reads LNHDA; CDR2 reads SQIVND (reference sequence). The CDR3 is made up of 15 amino acids. The DNA for the CDR3 is TGTGCCAGTAGTATCAGACAGGTTGGGTCCTATGGCTACACCTTC. This encodes CASSIRQVGSYGYTF.

The chain recombines TRBV29-1 with TRBJ1-1; D uncertain. Trimming pared 7 bases from V and 7 bases from J, leaving 10 bases between. CDR1 SQVTM and CDR2 ANQGSEA come from the germline V gene. The CDR3 runs to 10 residues. CDR3 sequence: CSAPALEAFF. The CDR3 coding sequence is TGCAGCGCACCAGCCCTTGAAGCTTTCTTT.

In its sample, this clone was seen a few times. The chain couples TRBV7-2 to TRBJ2-7; D uncertain. This CDR3 is 12 amino acids long. V lost 5 bases, J lost 6 bases, and 11 bases lay in between. In germline, CDR1 is SGHTA, CDR2 FQGNSA. The CDR3: CASSRPGGEQYF. The CDR3 DNA reads as TGTGCCAGCAGCCGTCCGGGCGGCGAGCAGTACTTC. The full variable domain, in which reference TRBV7-2 and TRBJ2-7 provide the parts outside the CDR3, is GAGVSQSPSNKVTEKGKDVELRCDPISGHTALYWYRQSLGQGLEFLIYFQGNSAPDKSGLPSDRFSAERTGGSVSTLTIQRTQQEDSAVYLCASSRPGGEQYFGPGTRLTVT.

The rearrangement joins TRBV7-6 to TRBJ2-3; 8 bases match TRBD2. CDR1 is SGHVS and CDR2 is FNYEAQ in the germline V gene. V shed 4 bases, J shed 4 bases, and the junction held 7 bases outside the gene matches. CDR3 length equals 15 residues. CDR3 coding DNA: TGTGCCAGCAGCTCCGCCCGGGAGGGCCCAGATACGCAGTATTTT. Its translation: CASSSAREGPDTQYF.

The J gene is TRBJ2-5, the V gene TRBV15; 8 nucleotides agree with TRBD2. Germline CDR1 LNHNV, CDR2 YYDKDF (reference sequence). The trim removed 8 bases at V and 2 bases at J, leaving 10 bases unmatched. The CDR3 is made up of 15 amino acids. DNA of the CDR3: TGTGCCACCTCCTCAGGTAGCGGGGATCAAGAGACCCAGTACTTC. It codes for CATSSGSGDQETQYF.

The gene calls are TRBV6-1 and TRBJ1-3; maybe TRBD1 (5 bases). The germline V gene has CDR1 MNHNS and CDR2 SASEGT. V lost 8 bases to trimming and J lost 7 bases, with 21 bases between them. The CDR3 covers 15 residues. The CDR3 protein is CASVHGGLLPNTIYF. The CDR3 DNA sequence: TGTGCCAGCGTCCATGGGGGTTTACTACCCAACACCATATATTTT.

The chain employs TRBV5-5 and TRBJ2-1; no clear D gene. Per germline, CDR1 SGHKS and CDR2 YYEKEE (reference sequence). The CDR3 is 12 residues long. Trimming stripped 5 bases from V and 9 bases from J, with 12 bases between. This CDR3 is CASRPSRPEQFF. The CDR3 bases are TGTGCCAGCAGACCCTCACGGCCTGAGCAGTTCTTC.

The chain joins TRBV10-1 to TRBJ2-5; D is uncertain. This CDR3 is 12 amino acids long. V shed 4 bases and J shed 4 bases, with 7 bases lying between them. Germline V lookup: CDR1 WNHNN, CDR2 SYGVQD (reference sequence). CDR3: CASSGVGETQYF. Written as DNA, the CDR3 is TGCGCCAGCAGTGGAGTAGGAGAGACCCAGTACTTC.

The chain links TRBV11-3 to TRBJ2-7, with D possibly matching TRBD1 (6 bases). The CDR3 has 15 amino acids. CDR1 and CDR2 from the germline V gene are SGHNT and YENEEA. V dropped 5 bases and J dropped 5 bases, with 19 bases sitting between them. The CDR3 loop reads CASSPRSRQDHEQYF. Here the CDR3 DNA reads TGTGCCAGCAGCCCTCGTTCGAGACAGGACCACGAGCAGTACTTC.

The chain has TRBV10-3 and TRBJ2-7, with D unclear. Trimming pared 6 bases from V and 2 bases from J, leaving 8 bases between. This CDR3 has 12 residues. The germline V gene encodes CDR1 ENHRY and CDR2 SYGVKD. The CDR3 is CAIREATYEQYF. CDR3 coding DNA: TGTGCCATCAGGGAAGCGACCTACGAGCAGTACTTC.

V usage is TRBV11-3 and J usage is TRBJ2-7; 12 bases agree with TRBD2. The CDR3 sequence is 18 residues long. Trimming removed 4 bases from V and 3 bases from J; junction bases left unmatched: 13. Germline CDR1 and CDR2: SGHNT and YENEEA. CDR3 protein: CASSSRLAGALWYYEQYF. CDR3 nucleotide sequence: TGTGCCAGCAGCTCGCGACTAGCGGGAGCGTTGTGGTACTACGAGCAGTACTTC.

The chain has TRBV11-3 and TRBJ1-2, with TRBD1 identical over 10 bases. The CDR3 extends over 15 amino acids. Germline loops: CDR1 SGHNT, CDR2 YENEEA. Losses at the gene ends were 0 bases for V and 5 bases for J; bases not matched to a gene: 3. CDR3 residues: CASSLDGQGGYGYTF. DNA for the CDR3: TGTGCCAGCAGCTTAGATGGACAGGGGGGTTATGGCTACACCTTC.

This chain connects TRBV19 to TRBJ2-1, with D possibly TRBD1 on 5 matching bases. The CDR3 loop spans 13 amino acids. V was trimmed by 8 bases and J by 5 bases, leaving 13 bases between them. CDR1 is LNHDA and CDR2 is SQIVND in the germline V gene (reference sequence). As DNA, the CDR3 is TGTGCCAGTGCCACAGGTTTTAACAATGAGCAGTTCTTC. It yields the protein CASATGFNNEQFF.

The DNA of the CDR3 is TGTGCCAGCAGTGACTTATACTTGAATCAGCCCCAGCATTTT. Translating gives CASSDLYLNQPQHF. The gene calls are TRBV6-4 and TRBJ1-5; D remains unclear. The CDR3 runs to 14 residues. Germline V CDR1 and CDR2: MRHNA, SNTAGT. Trimming removed 1 base from V and 4 bases from J, with 8 bases in between.

The chain has TRBV19 and TRBJ2-3; D gene unclear. V was cut by 3 bases and J by 5 bases, with 9 bases left in between. This CDR3 has 13 residues. Germline loops: CDR1 LNHDA, CDR2 SQIVND (reference sequence). Here the CDR3 reads CASSMIGRDTQYF. CDR3 DNA sequence: TGTGCCAGTAGTATGATAGGGCGAGATACGCAGTATTTT.

Written as DNA, the CDR3 is TGTGCCAGCTCACCCCTGGTGGGGGGGGCTAGCTCTGGGGCCAACGTCCTGACTTTC. Encoded protein: CASSPLVGGASSGANVLTF. The chain has TRBV18 and TRBJ2-6; D is perhaps TRBD2 (7 bases). The germline V and J ends were trimmed by 3 bases and 0 bases, with 18 bases remaining between them. Germline values: CDR1 KGHSH, CDR2 LQKENI. CDR3 size: 19 residues. The whole variable domain, remainder taken from reference TRBV18 and TRBJ2-6, is NAGVMQNPRHLVRRRGQEARLRCSPMKGHSHVYWYRQLPEEGLKFMVYLQKENIIDESGMPKERFSAEFPKEGPSILRIQQVVRGDSAAYFCASSPLVGGASSGANVLTFGAGSRLTVL.

The chain couples TRBV13 to TRBJ2-1, with 7 nucleotides matching TRBD2. V shed 2 bases, J shed 2 bases, and the junction held 6 bases outside the gene matches. The CDR3 sequence is 16 residues long. From germline, CDR1 is PRHDT and CDR2 FYEKMQ (reference sequence). The CDR3 loop is CASSLTISGAYNEQFF. The DNA of the CDR3 is TGTGCCAGCAGCTTAACAATCAGCGGGGCCTACAATGAGCAGTTCTTC.

The CDR3 DNA sequence: TGTGCCAGCAGCGTGGGACTAGCGGGAGTTGAGCAGTTCTTC. As protein: CASSVGLAGVEQFF. This chain uses TRBV9 with TRBJ2-1, with TRBD2 matching over 14 bases. The CDR3 runs to 14 residues. The germline CDR1 and CDR2 sequences are SGDLS and YYNGEE. Trimming cost V 2 bases and J 9 bases; bases outside gene matches: 1.

The rearrangement joins TRBV4-2 to TRBJ2-7, with D perhaps TRBD2 (5 bases). V dropped 2 bases and J dropped 6 bases, with 20 bases sitting between them. The germline V gene encodes CDR1 LGHNA and CDR2 YNFKEQ. This CDR3 region has 16 residues. This chain's CDR3 is CASSQTPSGTFAEQYF. In DNA form, the CDR3 reads TGTGCCAGCAGCCAAACCCCAAGCGGTACGTTCGCCGAGCAGTACTTC.

The chain couples TRBV6-6 to TRBJ2-7; TRBD1 aligns across 9 bases. Germline V gene sequence: CDR1 MNHNY, CDR2 SVGAGI (reference sequence). V shed 5 bases, J shed 12 bases, and the junction held 8 bases outside the gene matches. The CDR3 spans 12 residues. The CDR3 loop is CASSQWTGEAYF. The DNA for the CDR3 is TGTGCCAGCAGTCAGTGGACAGGGGAGGCGTACTTC.

This chain links TRBV6-5 with TRBJ1-1; possibly TRBD1 for D (6 bases). This CDR3 region has 14 residues. CDR1 and CDR2 from the germline V gene are MNHEY and SVGAGI. Deletions cut 4 bases from V and 8 bases from J, with 17 bases between. CDR3 DNA: TGTGCCAGCAGTTCGGGGGCGACGGCATTAGAAGCTTTCTTT. This translates into CASSSGATALEAFF.

The rearrangement uses TRBV5-1 and TRBJ2-1; D unresolved. This CDR3 region has 13 residues. The germline V and J ends were trimmed by 0 bases and 3 bases, with 4 bases remaining between them. Germline loops: CDR1 SGHRS, CDR2 YFSETQ. CDR3 nucleotide sequence: TGCGCCAGCAGCTTGGGCTTCTACAATGAGCAGTTCTTC. The encoded protein is CASSLGFYNEQFF.

This chain links TRBV7-6 with TRBJ2-7; the match to TRBD2 covers 7 bases. The CDR3 is made up of 15 amino acids. Germline values: CDR1 SGHVS, CDR2 FNYEAQ. The V and J ends lost 5 bases and 2 bases, in that order; junction bases with no gene match: 9. This CDR3 reads CASSSGAGFTYEQYF. The CDR3 coding sequence is TGTGCCAGCAGCAGTGGAGCGGGATTCACCTACGAGCAGTACTTC.